Listed below are T cell receptor beta chains from one sample, sequenced in a study of T cells in Graves' hyperthyroidism and ophthalmopathy. One entry per CDR3 protein results from TCRdb running MiXCR on the multiplex PCR reads. The table includes about 320,000 distinct CDR3 sequences, over 15% detected once. The sequencing input was blood. Receptor source: a man aged 25-45 years with Graves' hyperthyroidism. CDR3s include the opening cysteine and the closing phenylalanine or tryptophan. Each record gives: D gene, clone size, V gene, J gene, CDR3 DNA, CDR3 protein. A D gene is named only where the DNA matches it firmly. Expanded clones get a size class; other rows say once, few or many, or leave the size out.

NA	NA	TRBV4-1	TRBJ1-6	TGCGCCAGCAGCCAAGATCCCGGGGGTAGGACCTATAATTCACCCCTCCACTTT	CASSQDPGGRTYNSPLHF
NA	many	TRBV4-2	TRBJ2-1	TGTGCCAGCAGCCCCCCAGGGGGTAGCGGGACAAATGAGCAGTTCTTC	CASSPPGGSGTNEQFF
NA	NA	TRBV7-9	TRBJ2-1	TGTGCCAGCAGCTCCAGGGGATATGGTGAGCAGTTCTTC	CASSSRGYGEQFF
NA	many	TRBV10-3	TRBJ1-1	TGTGCCATCAGGGAAGCGAGGGACCTGAACACTGAAGCTTTCTTT	CAIREARDLNTEAFF
NA	many	TRBV7-8	TRBJ2-3	TGTGCCAGCAGCCTCTCGGCGTTCACAGATACGCAGTATTTT	CASSLSAFTDTQYF
TRBD2	NA	TRBV24-1	TRBJ2-1	TGTGCCACCAGTGATAAGTCTAGCGGGAGGGTAGGCTCCTACAATGAGCAGTTCTTC	CATSDKSSGRVGSYNEQFF
TRBD1	few	TRBV13	TRBJ2-7	TGTGCCAGCAGCCCCCCTAGGACAGGAGACTACGAGCAGTACTTC	CASSPPRTGDYEQYF
TRBD1	many	TRBV20-1	TRBJ2-7	TGCAGTGCTAGAGAAACCGGGACAGGGTTGGAGGAGCAGTACTTC	CSARETGTGLEEQYF
NA	many	TRBV20-1	TRBJ2-2	TGCAGTGCTAGAAGGGCCCGGAGGACCGGGGAGCTGTTTTTT	CSARRARRTGELFF
NA	NA	TRBV30	TRBJ1-3	TGTGCCTGGAGTGAGCTGGGGGCTGGAAACACCATATATTTT	CAWSELGAGNTIYF
NA	few	TRBV7-9	TRBJ2-7	TGTGCCAGCACCATCTCAGGGGCAGACTACGAGCAGTACTTC	CASTISGADYEQYF
TRBD2	few	TRBV20-1	TRBJ2-2	TGCAGTGCTAGAGCCAGGGAGCGGGAGTGGAACACCGGGGAGCTGTTTTTT	CSARAREREWNTGELFF
NA	many	TRBV3-1	TRBJ1-4	TGTGCCAGCAGCCAAGAGGACAAGTATAATGAAAAACTGTTTTTT	CASSQEDKYNEKLFF
NA	many	TRBV6-1	TRBJ1-1	TGTGCCAGCCTTCAGGGTGAAGCTTTCTTT	CASLQGEAFF